The next 17 T cell receptor beta chains were all read from a single sample in a study of T cell changes during pregnancy in multiple sclerosis. Measured with immunoSEQ multiplex PCR; TCRdb has only the in-frame clones, and not every one. Here the sample spans 85,000 to 130,000 clones, about 90% being singletons. The source was peripheral blood, collected before pregnancy. These receptors were collected from a female donor with multiple sclerosis, enrolled in a pregnancy study.

The rearrangement uses TRBV29-1 and TRBJ1-2, with D unclear. Germline V gene sequence: CDR1 SQVTM, CDR2 ANQGSEA. The ends were cut back, 3 bases at V and 4 bases at J, with 15 bases in the middle. The CDR3 is made up of 14 amino acids. The CDR3 region has the DNA TGCAGCGTTGATTCGCAGAGACGCGGCTATGGCTACACCTTC. Its protein is CSVDSQRRGYGYTF.

The chain is built from TRBV19 and TRBJ2-5; 8 nucleotides match TRBD2. Germline V gives CDR1 LNHDA, CDR2 SQIVND (reference sequence). The V and J ends lost 5 bases and 4 bases, in that order; junction bases with no gene match: 9. This CDR3 contains 15 residues. CDR3 residues: CASSVSGVTRETQYF. The CDR3 DNA sequence: TGTGCCAGTAGTGTTAGCGGGGTGACCCGAGAGACCCAGTACTTC. Complete variable domain (other parts from reference TRBV19 and TRBJ2-5): DGGITQSPKYLFRKEGQNVTLSCEQNLNHDAMYWYRQDPGQGLRLIYYSQIVNDFQKGDIAEGYSVSREKKESFPLTVTSAQKNPTAFYLCASSVSGVTRETQYFGPGTRLLVL.

The chain uses TRBV5-1 and TRBJ1-1; possibly TRBD1 for D (6 bases). There are 13 residues in the CDR3. V lost 3 bases, J lost 4 bases, and 10 bases lay in between. The germline V gene has CDR1 SGHRS and CDR2 YFSETQ. The CDR3 coding sequence is TGCGCCAGCAGCTCAGGGGCCTCCACTGAAGCTTTCTTT. It is translated as CASSSGASTEAFF. Full variable domain (rest looked up from reference TRBV5-1 and TRBJ1-1): KAGVTQTPRYLIKTRGQQVTLSCSPISGHRSVSWYQQTPGQGLQFLFEYFSETQRNKGNFPGRFSGRQFSNSRSEMNVSTLELGDSALYLCASSSGASTEAFFGQGTRLTVV.

This chain connects TRBV29-1 to TRBJ2-2; D is ambiguous. This CDR3 has 13 amino acids. CDR1 is SQVTM, CDR2 ANQGSEA, per germline. V lost 3 bases to trimming and J lost 3 bases, with 8 bases between them. The CDR3 sequence is CSVDSLDTGELFF. In DNA form, the CDR3 reads TGCAGCGTTGATAGCTTGGACACCGGGGAGCTGTTTTTT.

The J gene is TRBJ2-7, the V gene TRBV4-1; 7 bases match TRBD2. Per germline, CDR1 MGHRA and CDR2 YSYEKL. The CDR3 runs 15 residues. V was pared by 1 base and J by 2 bases, with 5 bases of the junction left unmatched. Here the CDR3 reads CASSQGDGRTYEQYF. CDR3 in DNA: TGCGCCAGCAGCCAAGGTGACGGGAGGACCTACGAGCAGTACTTC.

The chain carries TRBV6-1 and TRBJ2-7, with D hard to call. The CDR3 totals 12 residues. The germline CDR1 and CDR2 sequences are MNHNS and SASEGT. The V and J ends lost 8 bases and 5 bases respectively, with 13 bases between them. CDR3 amino acids: CASGGSGHEQYF. The CDR3 nucleotides are TGTGCCAGCGGTGGGTCAGGCCACGAGCAGTACTTC.

V is TRBV7-9 and J is TRBJ2-1; TRBD2 matches 16 bases. Germline lookup yields CDR1 SEHNR and CDR2 FQNEAQ (reference sequence). The CDR3 is made up of 16 amino acids. J was trimmed by 9 bases and V by 3 bases; bases with no gene match: 5. The CDR3 bases are TGTGCCAGCAGCTTCCCGGGACTAGCGGGGGGGAGTGAGCAGTTCTTC. This encodes CASSFPGLAGGSEQFF.

The genes are TRBV10-3 and TRBJ2-7, with 9 bases identical to TRBD1. CDR1 ENHRY and CDR2 SYGVKD come from the germline V gene. With V trimmed by 3 bases and J by 1 base, 4 bases remained unmatched. The length of the CDR3 is 15 residues. The CDR3 region is CAISDRTGVSYEQYF. CDR3 DNA sequence: TGTGCCATCAGTGACAGGACAGGGGTGTCCTACGAGCAGTACTTC.

This chain uses TRBV1 with TRBJ1-5; the table gives TRBD1 as D, unverified against the DNA. TRBV1 is shown as a pseudogene. This CDR3 comprises 14 residues. CDR3 nucleotide sequence: TGCACCAGCAGCCAGGGACAGGAGGATCAGCCCCAGCATTTT. Amino acids: CTSSQGQEDQPQHF.

This clone has a count of ten or more. The gene calls are TRBV7-2 and TRBJ1-3; D may be TRBD1 (5 bases). Deletions cut 5 bases from V and 1 base from J, with 9 bases between. The CDR3 runs 14 residues. Germline V gene sequence: CDR1 SGHTA, CDR2 FQGNSA. The CDR3 DNA follows: TGTGCCAGCAGCCTAAGGGGATCTGGAAACACCATATATTTT. This codes for CASSLRGSGNTIYF. The full variable domain, in which reference TRBV7-2 and TRBJ1-3 provide the parts outside the CDR3, is GAGVSQSPSNKVTEKGKDVELRCDPISGHTALYWYRQSLGQGLEFLIYFQGNSAPDKSGLPSDRFSAERTGGSVSTLTIQRTQQEDSAVYLCASSLRGSGNTIYFGEGSWLTVV.

This chain uses TRBV5-4 with TRBJ2-3; TRBD1 agrees at 7 bases. Germline values: CDR1 SGHNT, CDR2 YYREEE (reference sequence). The CDR3 is 15 amino acids. Trimming cost V 4 bases and J 2 bases; bases outside gene matches: 7. The chain's CDR3 is CASSATGSFTDTQYF. CDR3 nucleotides: TGTGCCAGCAGCGCGACAGGGTCGTTCACAGATACGCAGTATTTT.

V usage is TRBV6-4 and J usage is TRBJ2-3; 10 bases are shared with TRBD2. Trimming cost V 5 bases and J 3 bases; bases outside gene matches: 5. The CDR3 is 15 amino acids. Germline V gene lookup returns CDR1 MRHNA and CDR2 SNTAGT. The CDR3 spells CASSLLAGLTDTQYF. As DNA, the CDR3 is TGTGCCAGCAGTTTACTAGCGGGATTGACAGATACGCAGTATTTT.

Worth noting for this clone: At one boundary the junction diverges from the germline segment, which might be a read error. The chain is built from TRBV5-4 and TRBJ2-7; 7 nucleotides line up with TRBD2. The CDR3 is 16 amino acids. In germline, CDR1 is SGHNT, CDR2 YYREEE (reference sequence). In DNA form, the CDR3 reads TGCGCCAGCAGCCAAAGCCAGGGAGGGGTCCTCTACGAGCAGTACTTC. Protein product: CASSQSQGGVLYEQYF.

The rearrangement uses TRBV5-1 and TRBJ1-2; D not resolved. Germline CDR1 and CDR2: SGHRS and YFSETQ. Trimming left V 0 bases short and J 9 bases short, with 12 bases between. The length of the CDR3 is 13 residues. The CDR3 loop is CASSLGDTSRYTF. In nucleotides, the CDR3 is TGCGCCAGCAGCTTGGGAGATACCTCCCGCTACACCTTC.

V is TRBV10-3 and J is TRBJ2-3, with 12 bases lining up with TRBD2. The CDR3 runs 18 residues. V was pared by 3 bases and J by 5 bases, with 12 bases of the junction left unmatched. From germline, CDR1 is ENHRY and CDR2 SYGVKD. CDR3 sequence: CAISDGTSGPDREDTQYF. The CDR3 nucleotides are TGTGCCATCAGTGATGGGACTAGCGGGCCCGACCGGGAAGATACGCAGTATTTT.

This clone was picked up a small number of times. The rearrangement uses TRBV28 and TRBJ1-1; maybe TRBD1 (6 bases). Germline CDR1 and CDR2: MDHEN and SYDVKM. This CDR3 comprises 13 residues. Trimming removed 6 bases at V and 6 bases at J, with 14 bases between. CDR3 DNA sequence: TGTGCCAGCAGCAGAACAGGGAGACCTGAAGCTTTCTTT. Amino acids: CASSRTGRPEAFF.

The chain employs TRBV7-2 and TRBJ1-5; 9 bases match TRBD1. Germline V gene lookup returns CDR1 SGHTA and CDR2 FQGNSA. This CDR3 has 16 amino acids. V was pared by 1 base and J by 6 bases, with 7 bases of the junction left unmatched. CDR3 region: CASSLVPGQGSQPQHF. CDR3 DNA: TGTGCCAGCAGCTTAGTACCGGGACAGGGAAGTCAGCCCCAGCATTTT.